This T cell receptor beta chain was sequenced for a study of T-cell reconstitution after alpha-beta-depleted transplantation in children. Study-wide points: T-cell counts and diversity at one year following transplant were attributed mainly to newly produced T cells. Certain patients had high TCRbeta diversity at day 60, and it came from recipient T cells and thymic progenitors that survived. It was reported that alpha-beta T cells came from several hundred expanded graft clones (about two months after transplant).

This clonotype was observed many times. Its specificity is unknown. Unique molecular identifiers featured in how the TCRbeta library was prepared. TCRdb re-derived calls from the PCR reads in MiXCR, one entry per CDR3 protein. The sample shows 330,000 or so distinct CDR3 sequences, around 7.1% of them seen only once. The CDR3 covers 14 residues. Germline values: CDR1 DFQATT, CDR2 SNEGSKA (reference sequence). V was cut by 2 bases and J by 1 base, with 8 bases left in between. This receptor was identified in a female patient between 2 and 15 years old who had a stem cell transplant for Fanconi anemia, so the T cells may come from the graft donor. This specimen was peripheral blood, taken 360 days after TCRalphabeta/CD19-depleted stem cell transplant. The genes are TRBV20-1 and TRBJ2-2, with D hard to call. The CDR3 here is CSARTAGNTGELFF. The CDR3 DNA reads as TGCAGTGCTAGAACGGCAGGGAACACCGGGGAGCTGTTTTTT.